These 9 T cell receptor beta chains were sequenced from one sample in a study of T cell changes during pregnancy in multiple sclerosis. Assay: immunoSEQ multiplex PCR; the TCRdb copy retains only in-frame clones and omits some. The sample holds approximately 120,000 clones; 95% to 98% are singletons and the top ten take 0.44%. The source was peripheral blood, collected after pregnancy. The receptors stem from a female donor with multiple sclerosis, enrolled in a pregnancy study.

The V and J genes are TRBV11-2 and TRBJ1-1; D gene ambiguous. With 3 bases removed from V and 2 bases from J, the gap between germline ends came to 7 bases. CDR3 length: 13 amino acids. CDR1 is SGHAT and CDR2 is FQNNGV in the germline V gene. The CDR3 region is CASSFGSNTEAFF. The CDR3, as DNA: TGTGCCAGCAGCTTCGGGAGTAACACTGAAGCTTTCTTT.

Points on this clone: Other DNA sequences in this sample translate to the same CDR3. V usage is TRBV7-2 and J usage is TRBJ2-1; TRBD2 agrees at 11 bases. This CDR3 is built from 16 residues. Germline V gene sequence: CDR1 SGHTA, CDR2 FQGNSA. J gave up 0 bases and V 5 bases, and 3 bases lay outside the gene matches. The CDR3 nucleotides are TGTGCCAGCAGCCCCCTAGCGGGAGGCTCCTACAATGAGCAGTTCTTC. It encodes CASSPLAGGSYNEQFF.

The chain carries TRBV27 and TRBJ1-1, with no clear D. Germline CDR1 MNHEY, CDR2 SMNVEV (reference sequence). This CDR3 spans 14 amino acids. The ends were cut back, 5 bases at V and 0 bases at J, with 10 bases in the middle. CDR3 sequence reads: CASSVSPMNTEAFF. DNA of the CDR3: TGTGCCAGCAGTGTGTCCCCCATGAACACTGAAGCTTTCTTT.

The chain's CDR3 is CASSLDSGNTDTQYF. The CDR3 DNA reads TGCGCCAGCAGCTTGGATAGCGGCAACACAGATACGCAGTATTTT. The chain uses TRBV5-1 and TRBJ2-3, with TRBD2 as a possible D gene (6 bases). The CDR3 contains 15 residues. With 0 bases removed from V and 2 bases from J, the gap between germline ends came to 10 bases. Germline V gene sequence: CDR1 SGHRS, CDR2 YFSETQ.

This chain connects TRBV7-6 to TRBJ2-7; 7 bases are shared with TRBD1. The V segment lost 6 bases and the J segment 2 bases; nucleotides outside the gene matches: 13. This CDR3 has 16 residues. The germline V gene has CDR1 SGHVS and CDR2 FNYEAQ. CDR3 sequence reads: CASRPNTGVDPYEQYF. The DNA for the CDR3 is TGTGCCAGCAGACCCAATACAGGGGTTGATCCCTACGAGCAGTACTTC. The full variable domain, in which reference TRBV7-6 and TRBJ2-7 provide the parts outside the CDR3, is GAGVSQSPRYKVTKRGQDVALRCDPISGHVSLYWYRQALGQGPEFLTYFNYEAQQDKSGLPNDRFSAERPEGSISTLTIQRTEQRDSAMYRCASRPNTGVDPYEQYFGPGTRLTVT.

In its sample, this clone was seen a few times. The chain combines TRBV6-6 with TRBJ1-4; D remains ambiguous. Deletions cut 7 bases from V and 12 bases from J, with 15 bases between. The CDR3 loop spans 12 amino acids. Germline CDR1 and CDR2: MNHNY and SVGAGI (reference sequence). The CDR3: CASISSTEELFF. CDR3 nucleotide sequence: TGTGCCAGCATCTCTTCGACGGAGGAACTGTTTTTT.

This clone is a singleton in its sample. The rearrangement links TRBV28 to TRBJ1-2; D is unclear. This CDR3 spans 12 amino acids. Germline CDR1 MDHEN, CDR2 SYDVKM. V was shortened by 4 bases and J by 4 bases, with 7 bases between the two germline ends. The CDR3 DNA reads TGTGCCAGCAGTTCCCTGTCCTATGGCTACACCTTC. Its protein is CASSSLSYGYTF.

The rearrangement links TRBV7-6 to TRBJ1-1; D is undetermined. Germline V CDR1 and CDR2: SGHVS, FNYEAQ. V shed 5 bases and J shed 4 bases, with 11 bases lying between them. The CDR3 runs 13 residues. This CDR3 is CASSPSGRTEAFF. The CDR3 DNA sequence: TGTGCCAGCAGCCCAAGTGGCCGCACTGAAGCTTTCTTT.

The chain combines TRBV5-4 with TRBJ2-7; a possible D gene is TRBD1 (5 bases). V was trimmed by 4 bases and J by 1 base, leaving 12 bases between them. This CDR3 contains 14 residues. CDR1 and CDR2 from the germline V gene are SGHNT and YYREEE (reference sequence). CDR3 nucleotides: TGTGCCAGCAGCGTCCAGGGCATATCCTACGAGCAGTACTTC. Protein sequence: CASSVQGISYEQYF.